This TCR beta chain derives from a study of CD8 T cells in Susac syndrome. Germline CDR1 reads SGHTA; CDR2 reads FQGNSA. The CDR3 extends over 17 amino acids. The V and J ends lost 5 bases and 2 bases, in that order; junction bases with no gene match: 11. RNA was extracted with the RNeasy kit, and a quantity of 0.5 to 1 ug was reverse transcribed using random hexamers. Amplification of TCR beta CDR3 used immunoSEQ multiplex PCR across 54 Vbeta and 13 Jbeta. Each CDR3 protein is one row after TCRdb ran MiXCR on the immunoSEQ multiplex PCR reads. The table lists roughly 190,000 distinct CDR3 sequences, about 94% of them singletons. Sequencing of TCR beta drew on CD8+ and CD4+ T cells from blood. The healthy controls were matched to patients by age and sex. TEMRA cells were FACS-enriched and CD8+ and CD4+ T cells negatively isolated.

The material sequenced was CD4+ T cells from PBMCs. The rearrangement joins TRBV7-2 to TRBJ2-2, with 7 bases identical to TRBD1. This sequence was found in a human donor in good health. In DNA form, the CDR3 reads TGTGCCAGCAGCCTCGCCGCTAACAGGGGCAACACCGGGGAGCTGTTTTTT. Translation gives CASSLAANRGNTGELFF.